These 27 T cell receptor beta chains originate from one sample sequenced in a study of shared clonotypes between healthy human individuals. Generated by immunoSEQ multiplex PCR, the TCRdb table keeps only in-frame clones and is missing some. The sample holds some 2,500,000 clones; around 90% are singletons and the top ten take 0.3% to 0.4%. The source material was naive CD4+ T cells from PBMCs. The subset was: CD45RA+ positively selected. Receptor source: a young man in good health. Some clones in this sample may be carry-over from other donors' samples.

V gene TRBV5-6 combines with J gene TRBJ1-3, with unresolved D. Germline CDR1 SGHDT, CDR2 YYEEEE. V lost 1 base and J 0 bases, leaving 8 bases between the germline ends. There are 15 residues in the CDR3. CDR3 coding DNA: TGTGCCAGCAGCTTGACGGGTTACTCTGGAAACACCATATATTTT. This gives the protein CASSLTGYSGNTIYF.

The CDR3 spells CASSRTGSADTQYF. CDR3 DNA: TGCGCCAGCAGCCGGACAGGTTCGGCAGATACGCAGTATTTT. This chain joins TRBV5-1 and TRBJ2-3; the match to TRBD1 covers 7 bases. CDR1 SGHRS and CDR2 YFSETQ come from the germline V gene. V was pared by 4 bases and J by 4 bases, with 6 bases of the junction left unmatched. The CDR3 extends over 14 amino acids. Looking up the rest from reference TRBV5-1 and TRBJ2-3 gives the full variable domain: KAGVTQTPRYLIKTRGQQVTLSCSPISGHRSVSWYQQTPGQGLQFLFEYFSETQRNKGNFPGRFSGRQFSNSRSEMNVSTLELGDSALYLCASSRTGSADTQYFGPGTRLTVL.

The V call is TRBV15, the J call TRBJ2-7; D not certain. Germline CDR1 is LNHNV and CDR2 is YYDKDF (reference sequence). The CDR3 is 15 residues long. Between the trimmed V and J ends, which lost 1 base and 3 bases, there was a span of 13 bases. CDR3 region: CATSRAPPRRYEQYF. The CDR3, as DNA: TGTGCCACCAGCAGAGCCCCCCCCAGACGCTACGAGCAGTACTTC.

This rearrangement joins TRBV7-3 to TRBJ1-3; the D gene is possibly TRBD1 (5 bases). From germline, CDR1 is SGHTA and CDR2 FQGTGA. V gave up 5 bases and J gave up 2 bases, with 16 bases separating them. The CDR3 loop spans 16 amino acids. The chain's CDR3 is CASSPNAPGTGNTIYF. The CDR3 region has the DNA TGTGCCAGCAGCCCCAATGCCCCAGGGACTGGAAACACCATATATTTT.

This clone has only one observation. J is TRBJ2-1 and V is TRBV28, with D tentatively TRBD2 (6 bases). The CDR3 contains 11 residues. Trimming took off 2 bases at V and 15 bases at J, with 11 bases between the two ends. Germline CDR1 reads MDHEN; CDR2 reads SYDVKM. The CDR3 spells CASSLAGLLFF. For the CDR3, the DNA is TGTGCCAGCAGTTTAGCGGGACTTTTGTTCTTC.

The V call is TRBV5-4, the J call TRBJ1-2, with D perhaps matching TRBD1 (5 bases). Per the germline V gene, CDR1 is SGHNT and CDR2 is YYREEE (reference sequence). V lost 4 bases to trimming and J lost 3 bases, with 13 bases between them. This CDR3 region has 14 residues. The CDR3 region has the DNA TGTGCCAGCAGCCCTCAGGGACGGGACTATGGCTACACCTTC. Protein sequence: CASSPQGRDYGYTF.

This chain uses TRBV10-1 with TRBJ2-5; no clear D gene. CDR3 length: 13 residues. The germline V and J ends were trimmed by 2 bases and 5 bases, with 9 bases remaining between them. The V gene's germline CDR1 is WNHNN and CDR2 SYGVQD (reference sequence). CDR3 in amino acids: CASSERTGETQYF. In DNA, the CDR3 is TGCGCCAGCAGTGAGAGGACCGGGGAGACCCAGTACTTC.

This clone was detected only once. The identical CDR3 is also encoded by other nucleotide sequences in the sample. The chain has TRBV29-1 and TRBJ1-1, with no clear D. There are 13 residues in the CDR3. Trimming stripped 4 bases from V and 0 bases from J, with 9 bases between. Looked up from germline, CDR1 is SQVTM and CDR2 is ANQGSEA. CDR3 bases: TGCAGCGTTGTCAGGCGACTGAACACTGAAGCTTTCTTT. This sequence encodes CSVVRRLNTEAFF. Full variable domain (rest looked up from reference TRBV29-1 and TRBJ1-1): SAVISQKPSRDICQRGTSLTIQCQVDSQVTMMFWYRQQPGQSLTLIATANQGSEATYESGFVIDKFPISRPNLTFSTLTVSNMSPEDSSIYLCSVVRRLNTEAFFGQGTRLTVV.

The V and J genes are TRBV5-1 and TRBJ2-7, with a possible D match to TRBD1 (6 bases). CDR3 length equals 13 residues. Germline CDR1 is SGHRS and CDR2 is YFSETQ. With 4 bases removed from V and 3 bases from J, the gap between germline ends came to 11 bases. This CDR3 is CASSAPQGYEQYF. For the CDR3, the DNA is TGCGCCAGCAGCGCCCCACAGGGCTACGAGCAGTACTTC.

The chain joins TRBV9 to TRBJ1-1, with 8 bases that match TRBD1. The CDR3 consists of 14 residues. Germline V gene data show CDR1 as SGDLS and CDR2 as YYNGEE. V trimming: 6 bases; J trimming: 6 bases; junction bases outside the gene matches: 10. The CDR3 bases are TGTGCCAGCAATCGGACAGGGAGCCTTTCTGAAGCTTTCTTT. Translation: CASNRTGSLSEAFF.

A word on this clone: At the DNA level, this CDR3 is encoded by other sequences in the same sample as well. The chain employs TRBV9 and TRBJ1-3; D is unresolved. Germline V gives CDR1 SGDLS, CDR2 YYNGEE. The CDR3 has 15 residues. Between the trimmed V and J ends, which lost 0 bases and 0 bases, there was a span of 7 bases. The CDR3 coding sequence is TGTGCCAGCAGCGTAGGAGGTGGCTCTGGAAACACCATATATTTT. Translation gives CASSVGGGSGNTIYF.

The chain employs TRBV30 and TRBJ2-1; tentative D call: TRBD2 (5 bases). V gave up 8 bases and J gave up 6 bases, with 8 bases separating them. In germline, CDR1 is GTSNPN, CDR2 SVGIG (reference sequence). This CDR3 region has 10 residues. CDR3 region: CAAEGNEQFF. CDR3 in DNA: TGTGCCGCTGAGGGCAATGAGCAGTTCTTC.

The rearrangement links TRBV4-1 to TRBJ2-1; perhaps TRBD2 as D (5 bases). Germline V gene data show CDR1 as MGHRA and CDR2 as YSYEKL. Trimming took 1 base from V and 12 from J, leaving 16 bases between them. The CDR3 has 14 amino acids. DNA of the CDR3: TGCGCCAGCAGCCAAGGTGCGGAGGTCGGTTTGCAGTTCTTC. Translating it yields CASSQGAEVGLQFF.

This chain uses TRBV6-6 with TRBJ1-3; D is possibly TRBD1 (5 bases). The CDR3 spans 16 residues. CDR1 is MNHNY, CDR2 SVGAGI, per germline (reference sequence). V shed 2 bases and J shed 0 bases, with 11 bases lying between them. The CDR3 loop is CASSYAGDLSGNTIYF. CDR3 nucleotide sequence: TGTGCCAGCAGTTACGCGGGGGACCTCTCTGGAAACACCATATATTTT.

The CDR3 spells CASSRLAGNYNEQFF. The CDR3 DNA follows: TGTGCCAGCAGCCGACTAGCGGGAAACTACAATGAGCAGTTCTTC. The chain links TRBV2 to TRBJ2-1; 11 nucleotides agree with TRBD2. The ends lost 6 bases at V and 3 bases at J; junction bases unmatched: 4. CDR1 SNHLY and CDR2 FYNNEI come from the germline V gene. CDR3 length: 15 amino acids.

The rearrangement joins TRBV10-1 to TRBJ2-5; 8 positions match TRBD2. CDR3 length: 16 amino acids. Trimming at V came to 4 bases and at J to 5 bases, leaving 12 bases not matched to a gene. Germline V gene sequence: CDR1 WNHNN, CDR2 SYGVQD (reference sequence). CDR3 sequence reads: CASSAGGGGLKETQYF. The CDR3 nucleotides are TGCGCCAGCAGTGCGGGGGGGGGAGGACTAAAGGAGACCCAGTACTTC.

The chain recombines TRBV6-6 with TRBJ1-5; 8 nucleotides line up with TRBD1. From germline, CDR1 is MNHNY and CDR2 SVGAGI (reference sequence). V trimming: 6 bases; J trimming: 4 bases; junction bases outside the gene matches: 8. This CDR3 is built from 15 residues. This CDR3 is CASSPGQGINQPQHF. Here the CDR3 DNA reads TGTGCCAGCAGCCCCGGACAGGGAATAAATCAGCCCCAGCATTTT.

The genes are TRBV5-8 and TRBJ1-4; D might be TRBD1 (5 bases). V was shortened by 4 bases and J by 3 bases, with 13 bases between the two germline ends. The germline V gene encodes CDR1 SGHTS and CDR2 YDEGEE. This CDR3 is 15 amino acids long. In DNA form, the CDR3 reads TGTGCCAGCAGCCCTGAACAGGCGGCTAATGAAAAACTGTTTTTT. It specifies CASSPEQAANEKLFF.

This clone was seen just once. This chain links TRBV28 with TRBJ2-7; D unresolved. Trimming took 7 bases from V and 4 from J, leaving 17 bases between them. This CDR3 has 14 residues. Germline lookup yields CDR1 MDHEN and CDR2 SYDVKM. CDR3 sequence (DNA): TGTGCCAGCACCCGGAGCCGGGTTTGGTACGAGCAGTACTTC. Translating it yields CASTRSRVWYEQYF.

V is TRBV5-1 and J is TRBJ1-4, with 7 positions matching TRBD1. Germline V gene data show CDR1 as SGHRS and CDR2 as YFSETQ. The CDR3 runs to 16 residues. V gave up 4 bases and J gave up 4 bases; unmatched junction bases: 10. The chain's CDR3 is CASSAGDRAGNEKLFF. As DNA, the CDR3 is TGCGCCAGCAGCGCAGGAGACAGGGCTGGTAATGAAAAACTGTTTTTT.

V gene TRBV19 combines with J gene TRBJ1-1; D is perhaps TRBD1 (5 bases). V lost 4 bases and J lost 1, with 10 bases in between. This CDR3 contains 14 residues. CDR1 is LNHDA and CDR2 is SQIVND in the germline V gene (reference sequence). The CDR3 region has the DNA TGTGCCAGTAGTAATCTCAGGGCGAACACTGAAGCTTTCTTT. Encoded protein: CASSNLRANTEAFF.

The CDR3 region has the DNA TGTGCCAGCTCACCAACGAGCGGAACGCGCTACGAGCAGTACTTC. Translation gives CASSPTSGTRYEQYF. The chain joins TRBV18 to TRBJ2-7; D perhaps matches TRBD2 (5 bases). The ends were cut back, 2 bases at V and 3 bases at J, with 14 bases in the middle. This CDR3 is built from 15 residues. The germline V gene has CDR1 KGHSH and CDR2 LQKENI.

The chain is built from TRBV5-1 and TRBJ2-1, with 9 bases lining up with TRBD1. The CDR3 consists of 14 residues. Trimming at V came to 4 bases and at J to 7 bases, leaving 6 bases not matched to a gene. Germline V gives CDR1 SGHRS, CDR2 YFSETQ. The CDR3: CASSKRQGVNEQFF. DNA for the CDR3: TGCGCCAGCAGCAAGAGACAGGGGGTTAATGAGCAGTTCTTC.

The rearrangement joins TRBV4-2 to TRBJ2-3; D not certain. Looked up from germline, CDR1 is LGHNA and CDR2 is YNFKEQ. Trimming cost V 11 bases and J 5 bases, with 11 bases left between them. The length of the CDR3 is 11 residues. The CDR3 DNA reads TGTGCCGCCCGAGAGGAAGATACGCAGTATTTT. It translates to CAAREEDTQYF.

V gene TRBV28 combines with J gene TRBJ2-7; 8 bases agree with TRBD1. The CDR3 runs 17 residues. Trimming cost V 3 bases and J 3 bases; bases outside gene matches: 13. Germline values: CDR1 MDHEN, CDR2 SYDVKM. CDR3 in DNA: TGTGCCAGCAGTTTCCCCCTCGGGACAGGCGATAACTACGAGCAGTACTTC. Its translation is CASSFPLGTGDNYEQYF.

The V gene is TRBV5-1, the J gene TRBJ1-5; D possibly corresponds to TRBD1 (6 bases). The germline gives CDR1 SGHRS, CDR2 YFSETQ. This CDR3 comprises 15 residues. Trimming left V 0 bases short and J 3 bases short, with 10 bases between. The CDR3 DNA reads TGCGCCAGCAGCTTGGCAGGGGTTAACAATCAGCCCCAGCATTTT. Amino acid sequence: CASSLAGVNNQPQHF.

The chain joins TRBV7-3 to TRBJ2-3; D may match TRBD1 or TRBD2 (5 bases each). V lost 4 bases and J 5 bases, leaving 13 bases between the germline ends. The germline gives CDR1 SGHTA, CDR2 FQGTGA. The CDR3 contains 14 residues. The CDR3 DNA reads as TGTGCCAGCAGCTCCCAGGGACGGGGAGATACGCAGTATTTT. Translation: CASSSQGRGDTQYF.